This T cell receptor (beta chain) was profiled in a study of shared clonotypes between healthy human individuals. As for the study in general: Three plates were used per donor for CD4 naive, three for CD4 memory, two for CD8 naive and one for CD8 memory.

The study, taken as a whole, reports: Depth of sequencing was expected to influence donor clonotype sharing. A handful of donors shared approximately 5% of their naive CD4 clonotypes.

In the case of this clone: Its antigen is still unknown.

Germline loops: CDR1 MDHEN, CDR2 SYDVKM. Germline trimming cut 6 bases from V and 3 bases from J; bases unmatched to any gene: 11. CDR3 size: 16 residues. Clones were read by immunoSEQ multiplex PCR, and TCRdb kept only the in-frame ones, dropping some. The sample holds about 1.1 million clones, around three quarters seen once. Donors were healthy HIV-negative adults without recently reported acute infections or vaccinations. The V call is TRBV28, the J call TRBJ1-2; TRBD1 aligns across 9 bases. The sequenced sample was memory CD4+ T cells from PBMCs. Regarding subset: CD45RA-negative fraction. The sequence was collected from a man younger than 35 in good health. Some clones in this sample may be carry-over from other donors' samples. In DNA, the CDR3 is TGTGCCAGCAGCTTACAAAACAGGGGGCAAGACTATGGCTACACCTTC. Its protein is CASSLQNRGQDYGYTF.